The source of this TCR beta chain is a study of radiotherapy plus CTLA-4 blockade in lung cancer. This CDR3 is 14 amino acids long. Germline V lookup: CDR1 MNHEY, CDR2 SMNVEV (reference sequence). The germline V and J ends were trimmed by 3 bases and 3 bases, with 12 bases remaining between them. Study observations and caveats: Reports identified early blood T cell clone dynamics, with interferon-beta, as the best response predictor.

Turning to this clone: Its antigen remains unidentified.

The method was immunoSEQ multiplex PCR; TCRdb's version includes in-frame clones alone and lacks a portion of them. The data hold some 33,000 clones, with approximately 77% observed a single time. This receptor was taken from a human donor with non-small cell lung cancer whose response to radiotherapy plus ipilimumab could not be evaluated. The chain employs TRBV27 and TRBJ2-7, with D perhaps matching TRBD2 (6 bases). The input for sequencing was peripheral blood, taken from a patient treated with radiotherapy plus ipilimumab. Here the CDR3 reads CASSFGEAGYEQYF. In nucleotides, the CDR3 is TGTGCCAGCAGTTTTGGGGAGGCAGGCTACGAGCAGTACTTC.